This T cell receptor beta chain comes out of a study of cytomegalovirus exposure and HLA in healthy donors. Donors came from a validation cohort of 90 to 150 subjects, distinct from the first 666-subject cohort. Sequenced by immunoSEQ multiplex PCR; TCRdb stores in-frame clones only, minus some. Of around 130,000 clones in the sample, about 90% were seen once. Germline loops: CDR1 PRHDT, CDR2 FYEKMQ (reference sequence). The trim removed 5 bases at V and 2 bases at J, leaving 6 bases unmatched. This CDR3 has 14 residues. On this clone: What it binds is unknown.

Study-level points and caveats: There were 150 to 200 TCR beta chains listed as cytomegalovirus-associated. Most TCR sequences were seen very rarely across donors, but some public TCRs occurred in many. It was reported that the classifier diagnosed cytomegalovirus status with high specificity and sensitivity in both the original and validation cohorts.

The source material was PBMCs. The chain has TRBV13 and TRBJ2-7, with TRBD1 matching 7 bases. This TCR was sampled from a man in his thirties or forties in good health and CMV-seronegative. The chain's CDR3 is CASSRDSRPYEQYF. The CDR3 DNA sequence: TGTGCCAGCAGCCGGGACAGTCGACCCTACGAGCAGTACTTC.